This T cell receptor (beta chain) was recorded in a study of blood T cell repertoires in COVID-19. Across the study: Researchers got acute and convalescent COVID-19 samples from the United States, Italy and Spain. Sample material is recorded as cDNA or gDNA derived from T cells, B-cell-depleted T cells, or PBMCs.

This clone has just a few counts. Authors' data handling: Estimates of nucleated cell counts were drawn from the amplification of reference gene primers. The assay was immunoSEQ multiplex PCR, and TCRdb's table has in-frame clones only and misses some. V, J and clone size were drawn from that table, and D and trimming were deduced from the DNA. The sample lists 250,000 to 350,000 clones; approximately 86% were seen once. CDR1 is MDHEN, CDR2 SYDVKM, per germline. The CDR3 loop spans 13 amino acids. V was clipped by 2 bases and J by 7 bases; unmatched bases: 2. The chain links TRBV28 to TRBJ1-5, with 7 bases lining up with TRBD1. The TCR sequence derives from a woman in her 30s who had recovered from COVID-19. The sample was peripheral blood. CDR3 residues: CASSLKGAQPQHF. In DNA, the CDR3 is TGTGCCAGCAGTTTAAAGGGGGCCCAGCCCCAGCATTTT.